Following are 11 T cell receptor beta chains from one sample sequenced in a study of cytomegalovirus exposure and HLA in healthy donors (TCRdb year 2017). The receptor library was made with the immunoSEQ multiplex PCR assay. A mixture of 60 forward primers for TCR Vbeta segments and 13 reverse primers for TCR Jbeta segments was used in the multiplex PCR. TCRdb holds this immuneACCESS table with in-frame rearrangements only. Some clones are missing; in checked studies, unresolved V genes explain under half, and the rest has no known cause. The sample profile shows around 100,000 clones; around 68% of them were found once. Around 5% of the sample rests with the top ten. Sequenced: PBMCs. These receptors originate from a human donor in good health.

This clone was picked up a small number of times. V and J are TRBV6-5 and TRBJ2-7, with D tentatively TRBD2 (5 bases). Trimming stripped 7 bases from V and 6 bases from J, with 13 bases between. CDR3 length: 12 amino acids. CDR1 and CDR2 from the germline V gene are MNHEY and SVGAGI. CDR3 sequence reads: CASTPGRGEQYF. The CDR3 DNA follows: TGTGCCAGCACTCCGGGTCGGGGCGAGCAGTACTTC.

In this sample, this clone turned up a few times. The chain's CDR3 is CASSYSGQGVNYGYTF. Here the CDR3 DNA reads TGTGCCAGCAGTTACTCCGGACAGGGGGTCAACTATGGCTACACCTTC. The chain combines TRBV6-5 with TRBJ1-2; 10 bases are a match to TRBD1. This CDR3 region has 16 residues. Germline V gene data show CDR1 as MNHEY and CDR2 as SVGAGI. The junction had 3 bases not matched to a gene; V was cut back by 0 bases and J by 2 bases.

This chain joins TRBV12-5 and TRBJ1-1; TRBD1 aligns across 7 bases. V gave up 7 bases and J gave up 4 bases; unmatched junction bases: 15. The germline V gene encodes CDR1 LGHNT and CDR2 FRNRAP. The CDR3 is made up of 16 amino acids. For the CDR3, the DNA is TGTGCTAGTGTCCCCCCCAGCCGGGACAGTCTCACTGAAGCTTTCTTT. Translation gives CASVPPSRDSLTEAFF. Together with reference TRBV12-5 and TRBJ1-1, the CDR3 gives the full variable domain: DARVTQTPRHKVTEMGQEVTMRCQPILGHNTVFWYRQTMMQGLELLAYFRNRAPLDDSGMPKDRFSAEMPDATLATLKIQPSEPRDSAVYFCASVPPSRDSLTEAFFGQGTRLTVV.

The chain uses TRBV19 and TRBJ2-3; D possibly corresponds to TRBD1 (5 bases). The CDR3 spans 16 residues. V lost 1 base and J lost 2, with 13 bases in between. Germline values: CDR1 LNHDA, CDR2 SQIVND (reference sequence). CDR3 DNA: TGTGCCAGTAGTATAGCAGGGTCTCACTTCACAGATACGCAGTATTTT. Protein: CASSIAGSHFTDTQYF.

This clone was observed a single time. The V and J genes are TRBV4-1 and TRBJ2-3; no clear D gene. This CDR3 comprises 15 residues. The V gene lost 2 bases and the J gene lost 2 bases, with 11 bases spanning the gap. Germline V gene data show CDR1 as MGHRA and CDR2 as YSYEKL. The CDR3 nucleotides read TGCGCCAGCAGCCAATGGTCTGGAGCCACAGATACGCAGTATTTT. This encodes CASSQWSGATDTQYF.

This chain joins TRBV29-1 and TRBJ1-3; the match to TRBD1 covers 8 bases. After removal of 3 bases from V and 0 bases from J, the junction contained 7 bases not matched to a gene. Germline V gene lookup returns CDR1 SQVTM and CDR2 ANQGSEA. This CDR3 region has 16 residues. In nucleotides, the CDR3 is TGCAGCGTTGAGACCCAGGGGGCGAGCTCTGGAAACACCATATATTTT. It specifies CSVETQGASSGNTIYF.

This clone was seen once. The rearrangement joins TRBV20-1 to TRBJ2-5; tentative D call: TRBD1 (5 bases). Germline lookup yields CDR1 DFQATT and CDR2 SNEGSKA (reference sequence). Trimming cost V 6 bases and J 3 bases, with 8 bases left between them. This CDR3 has 11 residues. CDR3 in DNA: TGCAGTGCGACAGAGAAAGAGACCCAGTACTTC. Translated: CSATEKETQYF.

The chain joins TRBV6-5 to TRBJ2-2, with TRBD1 matching 7 bases. The V gene end was trimmed by 8 bases and the J gene end by 1 base; junction bases not matched to a gene: 1. Germline V gene sequence: CDR1 MNHEY, CDR2 SVGAGI. The CDR3 runs to 13 residues. The CDR3, as DNA: TGTGCCAGCCAGGGGGAGAACACCGGGGAGCTGTTTTTT. Residues: CASQGENTGELFF.

V and J are TRBV9 and TRBJ2-7, with 9 bases that match TRBD1. The length of the CDR3 is 15 residues. The junction had 9 bases not matched to a gene; V was cut back by 2 bases and J by 6 bases. Germline CDR1 is SGDLS and CDR2 is YYNGEE. CDR3 region: CASSVRDRVDVEQYF. The CDR3 DNA reads TGTGCCAGCAGCGTGAGGGACAGGGTAGACGTCGAGCAGTACTTC.

V gene TRBV27 combines with J gene TRBJ1-5; D is undetermined. Trimming removed 2 bases from V and 6 bases from J, with 8 bases in between. Germline V lookup: CDR1 MNHEY, CDR2 SMNVEV (reference sequence). The CDR3 runs to 13 residues. CDR3 DNA: TGTGCCAGCAGTTTAGCAACGGGTCAGCCCCAGCATTTT. It codes for CASSLATGQPQHF.

A few counts support this clone. The gene calls are TRBV7-9 and TRBJ1-1, with TRBD1 matching over 10 bases. V was clipped by 1 base and J by 6 bases; unmatched bases: 11. Looked up from germline, CDR1 is SEHNR and CDR2 is FQNEAQ (reference sequence). This CDR3 contains 17 residues. CDR3 DNA sequence: TGTGCCAGCAGCTTAGGGGACAGGGGACGACCCATGTCTGAAGCTTTCTTT. Its protein is CASSLGDRGRPMSEAFF.